The 10 T cell receptor beta chains below all came from one sample that was sequenced in a study of blood T cell repertoires in COVID-19. The table came from immunoSEQ multiplex PCR; TCRdb's copy has only in-frame clones and leaves some out. Altogether around 250,000 clones are present, 80% to 90% being singletons, with the ten largest covering under 8%. What was sequenced was PBMCs or T cells enriched from blood (not recorded which). These receptors came from a woman aged 45-59 years who had been exposed to COVID-19.

The chain joins TRBV29-1 to TRBJ2-2; maybe TRBD1 (6 bases). With 7 bases removed from V and 6 bases from J, the gap between germline ends came to 12 bases. CDR3 size: 12 residues. Germline CDR1 and CDR2: SQVTM and ANQGSEA. This chain's CDR3 is CSDTQGSGELFF. The CDR3 region has the DNA TGCAGCGACACCCAGGGGTCCGGGGAGCTGTTTTTT.

This clone came up once. This rearrangement joins TRBV11-1 to TRBJ2-7, with 7 bases lining up with TRBD1. Trimming cost V 8 bases and J 1 base; bases outside gene matches: 2. In germline, CDR1 is SGHAT, CDR2 FQDESV (reference sequence). This CDR3 comprises 12 residues. The CDR3 nucleotides read TGTGCCAGCCGGGGACAGTCCTACGAGCAGTACTTC. It codes for CASRGQSYEQYF.

CDR3 nucleotides: TGTGCCAGCAGTTACAGTTCGAGGAGTGGCTACACCTTC. This codes for CASSYSSRSGYTF. The rearrangement joins TRBV6-2 or TRBV6-3 to TRBJ1-2; D remains ambiguous. The germline V gene has CDR1 MNHEY and CDR2 SVGEGT. This CDR3 has 13 amino acids. V lost 2 bases, J lost 7 bases, and 11 bases lay in between.

The chain joins TRBV5-4 to TRBJ2-3; D uncertain. CDR1 SGHNT and CDR2 YYREEE come from the germline V gene (reference sequence). The CDR3 covers 15 residues. The V end was cut by 2 bases, the J end by 0 bases, with 10 bases between. Here the CDR3 reads CASSLHETSTDTQYF. The CDR3 DNA reads as TGTGCCAGCAGCTTACACGAGACTAGCACAGATACGCAGTATTTT.

The genes are TRBV7-9 and TRBJ2-7, with a tentative D call TRBD2 (6 bases). CDR1 SEHNR and CDR2 FQNEAQ come from the germline V gene (reference sequence). V gave up 1 base and J gave up 2 bases, with 9 bases separating them. This CDR3 region has 14 residues. The CDR3 here is CASSLVAVPYEQYF. The CDR3 nucleotides read TGTGCCAGCAGCTTAGTAGCGGTCCCCTACGAGCAGTACTTC.

The V gene is TRBV3-1 (or the pseudogene TRBV3-2), the J gene TRBJ2-3; 9 positions agree with TRBD1. CDR3 size: 15 residues. CDR1 is LGHDT, CDR2 YNNKEL, per germline (reference sequence). The J segment lost 6 bases and the V segment lost 4 bases, leaving 8 bases of the junction unmatched. The CDR3: CASSPGTGSWDTQYF. The CDR3 region has the DNA TGTGCCAGCAGCCCGGGGACAGGGTCTTGGGATACGCAGTATTTT.

This chain joins TRBV29-1 and TRBJ2-7, with D unclear. The V end lost 2 bases, the J end lost 2 bases, and 7 bases lay between the germline ends. Germline V lookup: CDR1 SQVTM, CDR2 ANQGSEA. This CDR3 has 12 amino acids. CDR3 protein: CSVEMGPYEQYF. CDR3 bases: TGCAGCGTTGAAATGGGCCCCTACGAGCAGTACTTC.

The chain joins TRBV15 to TRBJ1-1; possibly TRBD1 for D (5 bases). With 0 bases removed from V and 0 bases from J, the gap between germline ends came to 14 bases. CDR1 and CDR2 from the germline V gene are LNHNV and YYDKDF (reference sequence). The CDR3 totals 17 residues. CDR3 nucleotide sequence: TGTGCCACCAGCAGAGACATTCGACAGCCTATGAACACTGAAGCTTTCTTT. Protein sequence: CATSRDIRQPMNTEAFF.

The rearrangement links TRBV5-1 to TRBJ2-1; TRBD1 matches 7 bases. CDR1 and CDR2 from the germline V gene are SGHRS and YFSETQ. V was clipped by 4 bases and J by 0 bases; unmatched bases: 10. The CDR3 has 17 residues. The CDR3 here is CASSPVRQGSSYNEQFF. CDR3 DNA: TGCGCCAGCAGCCCGGTGAGACAGGGAAGCTCCTACAATGAGCAGTTCTTC.

This chain links TRBV29-1 with TRBJ1-2; the match to TRBD1 covers 8 bases. V was pared by 3 bases and J by 4 bases, with 4 bases of the junction left unmatched. The CDR3 covers 13 residues. Germline V lookup: CDR1 SQVTM, CDR2 ANQGSEA. The chain's CDR3 is CSVDSGGGYGYTF. Here the CDR3 DNA reads TGCAGCGTTGACTCAGGGGGCGGCTATGGCTACACCTTC.